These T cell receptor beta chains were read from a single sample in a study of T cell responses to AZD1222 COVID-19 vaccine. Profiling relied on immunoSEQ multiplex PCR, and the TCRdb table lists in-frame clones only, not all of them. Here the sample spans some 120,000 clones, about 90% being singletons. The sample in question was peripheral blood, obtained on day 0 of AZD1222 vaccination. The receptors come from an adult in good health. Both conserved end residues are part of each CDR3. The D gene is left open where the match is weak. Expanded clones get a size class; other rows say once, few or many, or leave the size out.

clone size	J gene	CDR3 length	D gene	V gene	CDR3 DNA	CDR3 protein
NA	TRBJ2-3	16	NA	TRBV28	TGTGCCAGCAGCGGGGTAGGGCTCCGTAGCACAGATACGCAGTATTTT	CASSGVGLRSTDTQYF
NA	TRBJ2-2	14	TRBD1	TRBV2	TGTGCCAGCAGTTGGACAGGGGGCGGGAGGGAGCTGTTTTTT	CASSWTGGGRELFF
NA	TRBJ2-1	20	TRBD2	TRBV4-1	TGCGCCAGCAGCCAAGGCGGACTAGCGGGAGGGCCCCGTTGGGGGAATGAGCAGTTCTTC	CASSQGGLAGGPRWGNEQFF
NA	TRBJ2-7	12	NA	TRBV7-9	TGTGCCAGCAGCCAGTTGACCTACGAGCAGTACTTC	CASSQLTYEQYF
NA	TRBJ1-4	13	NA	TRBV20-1	TGCAGTGCTAGTACCGTGGGTAATGAAAAACTGTTTTTT	CSASTVGNEKLFF
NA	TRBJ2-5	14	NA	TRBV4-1	TGCGCCAGCAGCCAAGATCCGGCTCAAGAGACCCAGTACTTC	CASSQDPAQETQYF
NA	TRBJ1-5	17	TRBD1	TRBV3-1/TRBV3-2	TGTGCCAGCAGCCAAGAGGACAGGGATAATAGCAATCAGCCCCAGCATTTT	CASSQEDRDNSNQPQHF
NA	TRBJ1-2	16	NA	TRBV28	TGTGCCAGCAGTTTCGGTGGCAGCCAAAAAACCTATGGCTACACCTTC	CASSFGGSQKTYGYTF
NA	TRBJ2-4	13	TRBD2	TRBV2	TGTGCCAGCAGTCAAGAACTAGCGGGAGTTTCGTACTTC	CASSQELAGVSYF
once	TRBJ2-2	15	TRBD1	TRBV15	TGTGCCACCAGCAGAGATAGGACAGGGGGCCGGGAGCTGTTTTTT	CATSRDRTGGRELFF
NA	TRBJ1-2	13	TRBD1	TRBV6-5	TGTGCCAGCCGTACAGGGGAGGACTATGGCTACACCTTC	CASRTGEDYGYTF
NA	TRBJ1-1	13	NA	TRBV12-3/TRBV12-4	TGTGCCAGCAGTTTGCAACAGAACACTGAAGCTTTCTTT	CASSLQQNTEAFF
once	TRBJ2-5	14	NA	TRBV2	TGTGCCAGCAGTGTCGGTAACAGGGTCGAGACCCAGTACTTC	CASSVGNRVETQYF
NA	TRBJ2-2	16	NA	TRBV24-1	TGTGCCACCAGTGATTTGGGCGGAGGCAACACCGGGGAGCTGTTTTTT	CATSDLGGGNTGELFF
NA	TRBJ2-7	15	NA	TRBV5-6	TGTGCCAGCAGCTTGTGGTCCTATAGGTCGGGCGAGCAGTACTTC	CASSLWSYRSGEQYF
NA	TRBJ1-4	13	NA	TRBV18	TGTGCCAGCTCCCGGGGGAAGAATGAAAAACTGTTTTTT	CASSRGKNEKLFF
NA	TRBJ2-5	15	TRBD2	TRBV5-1	TGCGCCAGCAGTTCGGGACTAGCGGACGAAGAGACCCAGTACTTC	CASSSGLADEETQYF
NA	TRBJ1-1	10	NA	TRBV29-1	TGCAGCGTTGTGTCCCAGGAGGTGGATTTT	CSVVSQEVDF
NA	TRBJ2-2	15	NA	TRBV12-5	TGTGCTAGTGGTCCCCCCGACGGCTACACCGGGGAGCTGTTTTTT	CASGPPDGYTGELFF
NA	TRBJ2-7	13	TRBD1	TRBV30	TGTGCCTGGAGTGTCAGGGGGCGCGGACTACTGTACTTC	CAWSVRGRGLLYF
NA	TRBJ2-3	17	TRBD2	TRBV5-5	TGTGCCAGCAGCTTGGAGAGGCGGGAGCTTAGCACAGATACGCAGTATTTT	CASSLERRELSTDTQYF
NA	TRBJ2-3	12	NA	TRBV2	TGTGCCAGCAGCCGGACCACAGATACGCAGTATTTT	CASSRTTDTQYF
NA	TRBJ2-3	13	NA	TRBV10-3	TGTGCCATCAGTCGACAGTTCACAGATACGCAGTATTTT	CAISRQFTDTQYF
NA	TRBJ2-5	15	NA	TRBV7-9	TGTGCCAGCAGCCCCCTGAGGAACAGCCAAGAGACCCAGTACTTC	CASSPLRNSQETQYF
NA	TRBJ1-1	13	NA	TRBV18	TGTGCCAGCTCGAGGGCCGTGAACACTGAAGCTTTCTTT	CASSRAVNTEAFF
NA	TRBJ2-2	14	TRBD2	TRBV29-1	TGCAGCGTGGTACCTAGCGGGCTCACCGGGGAGCTGTTTTTT	CSVVPSGLTGELFF